What follows are 22 T cell receptor beta chains derived from one specimen sequenced in a study of blood T cells in healthy people across ages. A sample-barcoded 5' primer and a J-beta primer mix were used in a second PCR of roughly 7 to 11 cycles. A single record per CDR3 protein comes from TCRdb applying MiXCR to the 5' RACE reads. This sample carries some 640,000 distinct CDR3 sequences, roughly 49% of them seen once, and the ten largest clones take around 32%. The specimen was blood. The receptor set was obtained from a woman aged 55 to 70 in good health.

The chain is built from TRBV3-1 and TRBJ2-2, with D maybe TRBD2 (5 bases). The CDR3 runs 14 residues. Looked up from germline, CDR1 is LGHDT and CDR2 is YNNKEL (reference sequence). The germline V and J ends were trimmed by 1 base and 5 bases, with 8 bases remaining between them. As DNA, the CDR3 is TGTGCCAGCAGCCAAGCTTGGACTACCGGGGAGCTGTTTTTT. It is translated as CASSQAWTTGELFF.

V is TRBV5-4 and J is TRBJ2-3, with D perhaps TRBD2 (6 bases). The CDR3 is made up of 14 amino acids. The germline V gene encodes CDR1 SGHNT and CDR2 YYREEE (reference sequence). V was shortened by 4 bases and J by 5 bases, with 14 bases between the two germline ends. CDR3 region: CASSAAGARDTQYF. The CDR3 bases are TGTGCCAGCAGCGCAGCGGGCGCACGAGATACGCAGTATTTT.

The chain uses TRBV20-1 and TRBJ2-1; 7 bases agree with TRBD2. Germline-derived CDR1 and CDR2 are DFQATT and SNEGSKA (reference sequence). The CDR3 length is 15 residues. The CDR3 coding sequence is TGCAGCCTCCCTCGGCGGGAGCGCTCCTACAATGAGCAGTTCTTC. It specifies CSLPRRERSYNEQFF.

With regard to this clonotype: This may arise from a read error, as a much more abundant clone is one base away. V gene TRBV7-2 combines with J gene TRBJ1-1; D unclear. V gave up 8 bases and J gave up 0 bases, with 10 bases separating them. The germline gives CDR1 SGHTA, CDR2 FQGNSA. The length of the CDR3 is 13 residues. CDR3 amino acids: CASGPHMNTEAFF. CDR3 nucleotides: TGTGCCAGCGGCCCCCACATGAACACTGAAGCTTTCTTT.

This clonotype has more than one count but fewer than ten. The chain uses TRBV5-1 and TRBJ1-4; a weak D match, TRBD1 (6 bases). V lost 2 bases, J lost 7 bases, and 12 bases lay in between. Looked up from germline, CDR1 is SGHRS and CDR2 is YFSETQ. The CDR3 has 14 residues. The CDR3 DNA is TGCGCCAGCAGCTTTTACAGGGAAGGTGAAAAACTGTTTTTT. Its protein product is CASSFYREGEKLFF.

This clonotype was counted many times. The gene calls are TRBV20-1 and TRBJ2-1; D may correspond to TRBD1 or TRBD2 (5 bases each). V was shortened by 6 bases and J by 10 bases, with 16 bases between the two germline ends. Per germline, CDR1 DFQATT and CDR2 SNEGSKA (reference sequence). This CDR3 has 12 residues. This CDR3 is CSAKGPLGEQFF. The CDR3 region has the DNA TGCAGTGCCAAGGGACCGCTCGGGGAGCAGTTCTTC.

This clonotype occurred a few times. This rearrangement joins TRBV4-3 to TRBJ2-6; possible D gene TRBD1, 6 bases. The germline CDR1 and CDR2 sequences are LGHNA and YSLEER. The CDR3 has 17 residues. V dropped 0 bases and J dropped 2 bases, with 11 bases sitting between them. Written as DNA, the CDR3 is TGCGCCAGCAGCCAAGATTTGGCAGGGGCTGGGGCCAACGTCCTGACTTTC. Amino acid sequence: CASSQDLAGAGANVLTF.

The chain carries TRBV20-1 and TRBJ2-1; D uncertain. This CDR3 is built from 12 residues. Looked up from germline, CDR1 is DFQATT and CDR2 is SNEGSKA (reference sequence). Trimming pared 2 bases from V and 6 bases from J, leaving 8 bases between. CDR3 region: CSARLDGNEQFF. The CDR3 DNA follows: TGCAGTGCTAGATTGGACGGCAATGAGCAGTTCTTC.

This clonotype came up a few times. The V call is TRBV27, the J call TRBJ1-2, with D tentatively TRBD1 (5 bases). V lost 2 bases and J 6 bases, leaving 19 bases between the germline ends. Per the germline V gene, CDR1 is MNHEY and CDR2 is SMNVEV (reference sequence). There are 16 residues in the CDR3. CDR3 residues: CASSLDRDRAPDGYTF. The CDR3 region has the DNA TGTGCCAGCAGTTTAGACCGGGACCGAGCTCCGGATGGCTACACCTTC.

The rearrangement uses TRBV4-2 and TRBJ2-7; maybe TRBD1 (5 bases). The CDR3 loop spans 15 amino acids. The germline V gene encodes CDR1 LGHNA and CDR2 YNFKEQ. Trimming took off 6 bases at V and 2 bases at J, with 17 bases between the two ends. The CDR3 DNA follows: TGTGCCAGCAGTCTCCTTGGGGCGGCCCCCTACGAGCAGTACTTC. This codes for CASSLLGAAPYEQYF.

This chain connects TRBV4-2 to TRBJ2-5; tentative D call: TRBD2 (7 bases). The germline V gene has CDR1 LGHNA and CDR2 YNFKEQ. The CDR3 is 16 residues long. Trimming left V 3 bases short and J 1 base short, with 15 bases between. The CDR3 sequence: CASSQEGGVSQETQYF. The CDR3 coding sequence is TGTGCCAGCAGCCAGGAGGGGGGGGTCTCCCAAGAGACCCAGTACTTC.

This clonotype has at least ten counts. The rearrangement uses TRBV7-2 and TRBJ2-1; 7 bases align to TRBD2. V shed 1 base, J shed 4 bases, and the junction held 4 bases outside the gene matches. This CDR3 contains 15 residues. Germline-derived CDR1 and CDR2 are SGHTA and FQGNSA. The CDR3 nucleotides are TGTGCCAGCAGCTTAGTGAGCGGGGATTACAATGAGCAGTTCTTC. Amino acids: CASSLVSGDYNEQFF.

The chain carries TRBV6-5 and TRBJ2-2; 9 bases agree with TRBD2. The CDR3 consists of 18 residues. V lost 4 bases to trimming and J lost 5 bases; unmatched junction nucleotides: 14. Germline V gene lookup returns CDR1 MNHEY and CDR2 SVGAGI. CDR3 amino acids: CASSSPFILAGGTGELFF. CDR3 coding DNA: TGTGCCAGCAGTTCCCCTTTTATTTTGGCGGGAGGGACCGGGGAGCTGTTTTTT.

The chain has TRBV24-1 and TRBJ2-3; 10 bases fit TRBD2. The CDR3 has 15 residues. Germline V gene lookup returns CDR1 KGHDR and CDR2 SFDVKD. The V and J ends lost 3 bases and 2 bases, in that order; junction bases with no gene match: 1. The CDR3 is CATSDTSGATDTQYF. The CDR3 DNA reads as TGTGCCACCAGTGATACTAGCGGGGCCACAGATACGCAGTATTTT.

As concerns this clonotype: One end of the junction varies from germline; a read error may be responsible. The chain employs TRBV5-1 and TRBJ2-1, with 8 positions matching TRBD1. Germline-derived CDR1 and CDR2 are SGHRS and YFSETQ. There are 15 residues in the CDR3. The DNA of the CDR3 is TGTGCCAGCAGCTTGGGTGGACAGGGCTACAATGAGCAGTTCTTC. This codes for CASSLGGQGYNEQFF.

This clonotype appeared a few times. CDR3 DNA: TGTGCCAGCAGTTTAGCGGGAGGGCGGTCCTACAATGAGCAGTTCTTC. Protein product: CASSLAGGRSYNEQFF. The chain joins TRBV12-3 or TRBV12-4 to TRBJ2-1; 7 bases are shared with TRBD2. The CDR3 spans 16 residues. With 0 bases clipped from V and 1 base from J, the junction kept 3 bases outside the gene matches.

This clonotype has a handful of counts. The gene calls are TRBV27 and TRBJ2-7; 11 bases line up with TRBD2. Germline V gene data show CDR1 as MNHEY and CDR2 as SMNVEV (reference sequence). The CDR3 is made up of 14 amino acids. V trimming: 5 bases; J trimming: 4 bases; junction bases outside the gene matches: 4. The chain's CDR3 is CASSQLAGEYEQYF. CDR3 nucleotide sequence: TGTGCCAGCAGTCAACTAGCGGGAGAATACGAGCAGTACTTC.

The chain combines TRBV5-1 with TRBJ2-3; 7 bases line up with TRBD1. The CDR3 length is 12 residues. With 4 bases clipped from V and 9 bases from J, the junction kept 5 bases outside the gene matches. The germline V gene encodes CDR1 SGHRS and CDR2 YFSETQ. The CDR3 sequence: CASSDTGETQYF. The CDR3 bases are TGCGCCAGCAGCGATACAGGGGAAACGCAGTATTTT.

This clonotype was observed a few times. The rearrangement uses TRBV4-3 and TRBJ1-4; TRBD1 might be the D (6 bases). Trimming removed 3 bases at V and 7 bases at J, with 9 bases between. Germline loops: CDR1 LGHNA, CDR2 YSLEER. The CDR3 is 13 amino acids. The CDR3 DNA reads TGCGCCAGCAGCCAGAGAGGGGGTGAAAAACTGTTTTTT. Residues: CASSQRGGEKLFF.

The chain uses TRBV18 and TRBJ2-1, with 7 bases matching TRBD2. This CDR3 has 16 amino acids. The germline V gene has CDR1 KGHSH and CDR2 LQKENI. V lost 3 bases, J lost 0 bases, and 5 bases stayed unmatched. The CDR3 nucleotides are TGTGCCAGCTCACCCCGGACTAGGATCTCCTACAATGAGCAGTTCTTC. Protein sequence: CASSPRTRISYNEQFF.

This chain joins TRBV9 and TRBJ2-3; D not certain. The CDR3 is made up of 13 amino acids. CDR1 is SGDLS, CDR2 YYNGEE, per germline. Trimming pared 0 bases from V and 7 bases from J, leaving 9 bases between. Here the CDR3 DNA reads TGTGCCAGCAGCGTAGGGTACGGAAATACGCAGTATTTT. This translates into CASSVGYGNTQYF.

In this sample, this clonotype turned up many times. V and J are TRBV28 and TRBJ1-1; D gene uncertain. Deletions cut 6 bases from V and 1 base from J, with 15 bases between. The V gene's germline CDR1 is MDHEN and CDR2 SYDVKM. CDR3 size: 15 residues. The CDR3 here is CASSFMGHKNTEAFF. Here the CDR3 DNA reads TGTGCCAGCAGCTTTATGGGCCATAAGAACACTGAAGCTTTCTTT.